This T cell receptor (beta chain) was identified during a study of T cell repertoires in cytomegalovirus infection. Looking at the study overall: Based on public TCR beta signatures, there were indications of CMV infection and of a matching HLA type.

In the case of this clonotype: Its specificity is not known.

TCRdb reprocessed the reads via MiXCR and lists one record per CDR3 protein. Counted here are around 710,000 distinct CDR3 sequences, almost 30% occurring once; the ten biggest clones make up roughly 13%. Study-wide findings and caveats: What dominated the ex vivo response were HLA-C-restricted CMV-specific TCR beta clonotypes.

The V gene's germline CDR1 is SEHNR and CDR2 FQNEAQ (reference sequence). The CDR3 contains 15 residues. Trimming took 5 bases from V and 0 from J; bases not matched to a gene: 2. This sequence joins TRBV7-9 and TRBJ2-1; TRBD2 matches 9 bases. Here the sequenced sample was cultured CD8+ T cells from PBMCs, taken from culture after CMV antigen stimulation. The clonotype was recovered from a human donor in good health (CMV status not recorded). Some clones in this sample may be carry-over from other donors' samples. The CDR3: CASSPSGASYNEQFF. Here the CDR3 DNA reads TGTGCCAGCAGCCCTAGCGGGGCCTCCTACAATGAGCAGTTCTTC.